Given below is one T cell receptor (beta chain) in context. These data come from a study of control samples from healthy donors and cancer patients. V was clipped by 0 bases and J by 7 bases; unmatched bases: 5. Germline V gives CDR1 SGDLS, CDR2 YYNGEE. CDR3 length: 16 residues. The repertoire was sequenced with immunoSEQ multiplex PCR; TCRdb's copy has only in-frame clones and lacks some. The table records 150,000 to 200,000 clones, around 92% of them present only once. Material for sequencing was blood. The rearrangement uses TRBV9 and TRBJ2-7, with TRBD2 identical over 15 bases. This receptor was taken from a woman under 40 in good health. The CDR3: CASSVATGLAGGEQYF. In nucleotides, the CDR3 is TGTGCCAGCAGCGTAGCTACGGGACTAGCGGGAGGAGAGCAGTACTTC.